The entry that follows covers one T cell receptor (beta chain) sequence. As yet, its antigen is unknown. The sample comes from a study of CD8 T cells in ankylosing spondylitis. Study conclusions and caveats: Clones linked with disease were CD8+ and fairly uncommon in the peripheral blood. What seemed typical of ankylosing spondylitis blood was a TCR beta motif built from 7 or 8 highly homologous variants. According to the report, clones linked to the disease were significantly enriched in matched synovial fluid samples taken from ankylosing spondylitis patients.

The V and J ends lost 0 bases and 0 bases respectively, with 8 bases between them. The CDR3 is made up of 14 amino acids. Germline V gene sequence: CDR1 DFQATT, CDR2 SNEGSKA (reference sequence). In making TCR beta libraries, quantitative 5'-RACE with molecular barcodes was used. Each CDR3 protein is one row after TCRdb ran MiXCR on the 5' RACE reads. The sample consists of roughly 440,000 distinct CDR3 sequences, roughly 18% of them appearing once. Specimen: blood, either unsorted or a sorted T cell fraction (not recorded which). This rearrangement joins TRBV20-1 to TRBJ1-1; D gene uncertain. This TCR was recovered from a male donor with ankylosing spondylitis. The CDR3 region is CSARDRQLNTEAFF. The CDR3, as DNA: TGCAGTGCTAGAGATCGCCAGTTGAACACTGAAGCTTTCTTT.